Below are 26 T cell receptor beta chains sequenced from a single sample in a study of blood T cell repertoires in COVID-19. Libraries were prepared by immunoSEQ multiplex PCR; TCRdb keeps only in-frame clonotypes and omits some of them. The sample yields around 190,000 clones, roughly 90% seen once. Sequencing was carried out using peripheral blood. These TCRs come from a man aged 50-60 years with COVID-19, enrolled during active disease.

This clone was seen just once. The chain links TRBV9 to TRBJ2-2; 7 bases agree with TRBD1. This CDR3 has 16 amino acids. Germline CDR1 and CDR2: SGDLS and YYNGEE. V trimming: 2 bases; J trimming: 6 bases; junction bases outside the gene matches: 10. The CDR3: CASSVGVTGWAGELFF. For the CDR3, the DNA is TGTGCCAGCAGCGTTGGTGTGACAGGGTGGGCCGGGGAGCTGTTTTTT. Filled out from reference TRBV9 and TRBJ2-2, the complete variable domain reads DSGVTQTPKHLITATGQRVTLRCSPRSGDLSVYWYQQSLDQGLQFLIQYYNGEERAKGNILERFSAQQFPDLHSELNLSSLELGDSALYFCASSVGVTGWAGELFFGEGSRLTVL.

With respect to this clone: The same CDR3 can be traced to other DNA sequences in this sample. The rearrangement joins TRBV7-2 to TRBJ2-3, with 13 bases that match TRBD2. Germline V gives CDR1 SGHTA, CDR2 FQGNSA. J lost 4 bases, V lost 5 bases, and 3 bases had no gene match. The CDR3 contains 15 residues. In DNA, the CDR3 is TGTGCCAGCAGCCTGGGACTAGCGGGATCAGATACGCAGTATTTT. This sequence encodes CASSLGLAGSDTQYF.

The chain carries TRBV10-3 and TRBJ2-1, with TRBD2 matching 9 bases. The V and J ends lost 11 bases and 8 bases, in that order; junction bases with no gene match: 13. The germline CDR1 and CDR2 sequences are ENHRY and SYGVKD. The CDR3 has 14 residues. The DNA for the CDR3 is TGTGCCTCCCGACTGGTGCGGGAGGGTGATGAGCAGTTCTTC. Translating gives CASRLVREGDEQFF.

The chain uses TRBV19 and TRBJ2-7, with TRBD1 as a possible D gene (6 bases). The CDR3 runs 15 residues. V was trimmed by 4 bases and J by 3 bases, leaving 16 bases between them. Looked up from germline, CDR1 is LNHDA and CDR2 is SQIVND (reference sequence). The chain's CDR3 is CASSTRQANNYEQYF. Written as DNA, the CDR3 is TGTGCCAGTAGTACCAGACAGGCAAATAACTACGAGCAGTACTTC.

This chain links TRBV18 with TRBJ1-1, with TRBD1 matching over 7 bases. With V trimmed by 3 bases and J by 2 bases, 6 bases remained unmatched. Germline V CDR1 and CDR2: KGHSH, LQKENI. The CDR3 extends over 15 amino acids. CDR3 nucleotides: TGTGCCAGCTCACCGCCCGGGACAGATAACACTGAAGCTTTCTTT. Translation: CASSPPGTDNTEAFF.

This clone was counted a single time. V is TRBV30 and J is TRBJ2-1, with D possibly matching TRBD1 (6 bases). Germline loops: CDR1 GTSNPN, CDR2 SVGIG (reference sequence). There are 14 residues in the CDR3. Trimming took off 5 bases at V and 0 bases at J, with 11 bases between the two ends. CDR3 residues: CAWGQIPSYNEQFF. The CDR3 nucleotides are TGTGCCTGGGGACAGATTCCCTCCTACAATGAGCAGTTCTTC. The full variable domain, its missing parts supplied by reference TRBV30 and TRBJ2-1, is SQTIHQWPATLVQPVGSPLSLECTVEGTSNPNLYWYRQAAGRGLQLLFYSVGIGQISSEVPQNLSASRPQDRQFILSSKKLLLSDSGFYLCAWGQIPSYNEQFFGPGTRLTVL.

V is TRBV6-5 and J is TRBJ2-5, with D unclear. Germline loops: CDR1 MNHEY, CDR2 SVGAGI. The CDR3 runs 15 residues. The V gene lost 5 bases and the J gene lost 5 bases, with 18 bases spanning the gap. The CDR3 bases are TGTGCCAGCAGTCCGCGACACACCGGCAAGGAGACCCAGTACTTC. Encoded protein: CASSPRHTGKETQYF.

This CDR3 reads CATSSNSGAIGGAGELFF. CDR3 DNA: TGTGCCACCTCGAGCAATAGCGGGGCAATCGGGGGGGCCGGGGAGCTGTTTTTT. The rearrangement uses TRBV25-1 and TRBJ2-2; TRBD2 matches at 8 bases. V trimming: 10 bases; J trimming: 6 bases; junction bases outside the gene matches: 22. The CDR3 runs 18 residues. Germline CDR1 and CDR2: MGHDK and SYGVNS.

V and J are TRBV18 and TRBJ2-7; a weak D match, TRBD1 (5 bases). This CDR3 contains 14 residues. Germline CDR1 and CDR2: KGHSH and LQKENI. The V gene lost 3 bases and the J gene lost 3 bases, with 12 bases spanning the gap. CDR3 DNA: TGTGCCAGCTCACCTGCCCCGACAGACTACGAGCAGTACTTC. Translation: CASSPAPTDYEQYF.

This clone was counted many times. The gene calls are TRBV2 and TRBJ1-5; TRBD1 matches at 7 bases. CDR1 SNHLY and CDR2 FYNNEI come from the germline V gene. This CDR3 spans 15 amino acids. With 6 bases clipped from V and 1 base from J, the junction kept 6 bases outside the gene matches. The CDR3 DNA is TGTGCCAGCAGCCGGGACAGCGGGAGCAATCAGCCCCAGCATTTT. This gives the protein CASSRDSGSNQPQHF.

The chain is built from TRBV30 and TRBJ2-3; 12 nucleotides agree with TRBD2. CDR3 length: 18 residues. Trimming cost V 4 bases and J 2 bases; bases outside gene matches: 13. Looked up from germline, CDR1 is GTSNPN and CDR2 is SVGIG (reference sequence). The chain's CDR3 is CAWNRLAGDPSFTDTQYF. DNA of the CDR3: TGTGCCTGGAATAGACTAGCGGGGGACCCCTCGTTCACAGATACGCAGTATTTT.

V gene TRBV27 combines with J gene TRBJ2-7, with 11 bases that match TRBD1. The ends lost 5 bases at V and 7 bases at J; junction bases unmatched: 13. The CDR3 consists of 16 residues. Germline V gives CDR1 MNHEY, CDR2 SMNVEV (reference sequence). The CDR3 nucleotides are TGTGCCAGCAGTGCAACCGGGACAGGGGGAACGGGAGAGCAGTACTTC. It is translated as CASSATGTGGTGEQYF.

DNA of the CDR3: TGTGCCACCAGTGATTTGGCCGGACACGCCTACGAGCAGTACTTC. This translates into CATSDLAGHAYEQYF. The rearrangement joins TRBV24-1 to TRBJ2-7, with D possibly being TRBD1 (5 bases). The CDR3 spans 15 residues. Germline lookup yields CDR1 KGHDR and CDR2 SFDVKD. The V and J ends lost 0 bases and 2 bases respectively, with 10 bases between them.

The V call is TRBV7-9, the J call TRBJ2-3, with TRBD2 matching over 11 bases. Losses at the gene ends were 1 base for V and 6 bases for J; bases not matched to a gene: 3. The length of the CDR3 is 15 residues. Looked up from germline, CDR1 is SEHNR and CDR2 is FQNEAQ (reference sequence). CDR3 bases: TGTGCCAGCAGCTTAGGACTAGCGGGGTTGGATACGCAGTATTTT. Translated: CASSLGLAGLDTQYF.

The rearrangement joins TRBV27 to TRBJ2-1; 7 positions match TRBD2. CDR3 length: 15 residues. Losses at the gene ends were 5 bases for V and 2 bases for J; bases not matched to a gene: 6. Germline values: CDR1 MNHEY, CDR2 SMNVEV (reference sequence). The DNA for the CDR3 is TGTGCCAGCAGTATCCAGCGGGGAGCCTACAATGAGCAGTTCTTC. Protein product: CASSIQRGAYNEQFF.

The chain recombines TRBV5-8 with TRBJ2-5, with 10 bases matching TRBD1. This CDR3 is 16 amino acids long. Germline V gene lookup returns CDR1 SGHTS and CDR2 YDEGEE. V lost 3 bases to trimming and J lost 5 bases; unmatched junction nucleotides: 10. The CDR3 loop reads CASSSIGTGVRETQYF. The CDR3 coding sequence is TGTGCCAGCAGCTCGATTGGGACAGGGGTGAGGGAGACCCAGTACTTC.

The gene calls are TRBV30 and TRBJ1-3; D is unresolved. Germline loops: CDR1 GTSNPN, CDR2 SVGIG (reference sequence). The CDR3 length is 12 residues. Trimming pared 2 bases from V and 7 bases from J, leaving 9 bases between. CDR3 residues: CAWSHSRNTIYF. CDR3 in DNA: TGTGCCTGGAGTCACAGTCGCAACACCATATATTTT.

Here the CDR3 DNA reads TGTGCCAGCAGAGTACAGGGGACGGTCCAGCATTTT. Translated: CASRVQGTVQHF. The V call is TRBV6-5, the J call TRBJ1-5; TRBD1 aligns across 7 bases. Germline CDR1 and CDR2: MNHEY and SVGAGI. The CDR3 totals 12 residues. V shed 6 bases and J 12 bases; nucleotides not matched to a gene: 8.

The chain combines TRBV10-3 with TRBJ2-2, with D perhaps given as TRBD1 or TRBD2 (9 bases each). The length of the CDR3 is 18 residues. Trimming took off 5 bases at V and 5 bases at J, with 24 bases between the two ends. Germline assignment: CDR1 ENHRY and CDR2 SYGVKD. This chain's CDR3 is CAISPGTGRTSVTGELFF. The CDR3 region has the DNA TGTGCCATCAGTCCGGGGACAGGGAGGACTAGCGTTACCGGGGAGCTGTTTTTT.

This chain connects TRBV6-1 to TRBJ2-5, with TRBD2 matching over 11 bases. In germline, CDR1 is MNHNS, CDR2 SASEGT. With 3 bases clipped from V and 1 base from J, the junction kept 7 bases outside the gene matches. The CDR3 has 17 residues. CDR3 coding DNA: TGTGCCAGCAGTGATGGGTTTAGCGGGGGGGCCCAAGAGACCCAGTACTTC. This gives the protein CASSDGFSGGAQETQYF.

The chain recombines TRBV5-5 with TRBJ2-1; D remains unclear. Between the trimmed V and J ends, which lost 0 bases and 7 bases, there was a span of 5 bases. The CDR3 runs to 12 residues. Germline V gene lookup returns CDR1 SGHKS and CDR2 YYEKEE (reference sequence). CDR3 sequence (DNA): TGTGCCAGCAGCTTGGCAGGTAATGAGCAGTTCTTC. Translating it yields CASSLAGNEQFF.

This chain links TRBV6-4 with TRBJ2-1, with 14 bases identical to TRBD2. This CDR3 is built from 14 residues. After removal of 2 bases from V and 9 bases from J, the junction contained 0 bases not matched to a gene. CDR1 and CDR2 (germline): MRHNA, SNTAGT. The CDR3 nucleotides are TGTGCCAGCAGTGACGGGACTAGCGGGAGTGAGCAGTTCTTC. Translated: CASSDGTSGSEQFF.

The rearrangement uses TRBV7-2 and TRBJ2-3; D is possibly TRBD1 (5 bases). CDR3 length: 14 residues. V lost 0 bases, J lost 1 base, and 5 bases lay in between. CDR1 is SGHTA and CDR2 is FQGNSA in the germline V gene. The CDR3 region has the DNA TGTGCCAGCAGCTTAGCGGGGCGCACAGATACGCAGTATTTT. Translation gives CASSLAGRTDTQYF.

The chain is built from TRBV15 and TRBJ2-7; 12 bases are a match to TRBD2. The CDR3 has 20 residues. The V gene's germline CDR1 is LNHNV and CDR2 YYDKDF (reference sequence). The trim removed 1 base at V and 3 bases at J, leaving 16 bases unmatched. The CDR3 coding sequence is TGTGCCACCAGCAGAGGGAGGGGCTCCCGACTAGCGGGAGAGAACTACGAGCAGTACTTC. It is translated as CATSRGRGSRLAGENYEQYF. Full variable domain (outside the CDR3, taken from reference TRBV15 and TRBJ2-7): DAMVIQNPRYQVTQFGKPVTLSCSQTLNHNVMYWYQQKSSQAPKLLFHYYDKDFNNEADTPDNFQSRRPNTSFCFLDIRSPGLGDTAMYLCATSRGRGSRLAGENYEQYFGPGTRLTVT.

The chain links TRBV4-1 to TRBJ2-5; 8 positions match TRBD2. The CDR3 extends over 14 amino acids. The ends lost 4 bases at V and 5 bases at J; junction bases unmatched: 6. The germline V gene has CDR1 MGHRA and CDR2 YSYEKL. The CDR3 protein is CASSPGGGGETQYF. The CDR3 region has the DNA TGCGCCAGCAGCCCCGGGGGGGGCGGGGAGACCCAGTACTTC.

The gene calls are TRBV5-4 and TRBJ2-1, with D possibly TRBD1 on 5 matching bases. V lost 4 bases and J 9 bases, leaving 11 bases between the germline ends. The V gene's germline CDR1 is SGHNT and CDR2 YYREEE (reference sequence). The CDR3 covers 12 residues. The CDR3 sequence: CASSPDNLEQFF. CDR3 DNA: TGTGCCAGCAGCCCGGACAACCTTGAGCAGTTCTTC.